Listed below are T cell receptor beta chains from one sample, sequenced in a study of T cell changes during pregnancy in multiple sclerosis. Assay: immunoSEQ multiplex PCR; the TCRdb copy retains only in-frame clones and omits some. The table records some 39,000 clones, approximately 90% of them present only once. This material consisted of CD4+ T cells from peripheral blood mononuclear cells, taken in the second trimester of pregnancy. The receptors here all came from a female donor in good health, enrolled as a control in a pregnancy study. Each CDR3 is given with its conserved first and last residue. D genes are given only for firm matches. The size field is filled for only some rows; it gives once, few, many or a size class.

V gene	J gene	D gene	clone size	CDR3 DNA	CDR3 protein
TRBV12-5	TRBJ1-5	TRBD1	NA	TGTGCTAGTGGTCACCCCGGGACAGGGGATTCTGGCAATCAGCCCCAGCATTTT	CASGHPGTGDSGNQPQHF
TRBV6-6	TRBJ1-5	NA	NA	TGTGCCAGCAGCCTTGAGAGGCCCCAGCATTTT	CASSLERPQHF
TRBV29-1	TRBJ1-5	TRBD1	NA	TGCAGCGTTGAAGATTTGGACAGGGCCCAGCATTTT	CSVEDLDRAQHF
TRBV4-2	TRBJ2-4	TRBD1	NA	TGTGCCAGCAGCCAAGATGGGACAGCCCTGGCCAAAAACATTCAGTACTTC	CASSQDGTALAKNIQYF
TRBV5-5	TRBJ1-2	NA	NA	TGTGCCAGCAGCCCGACCGACAGGCGGCCCCCATATGGCTACACCTTC	CASSPTDRRPPYGYTF
TRBV4-3	TRBJ1-2	NA	NA	TGCGCCAGCAGCCAGGGCGAGACCGCGGGCTACACCTTC	CASSQGETAGYTF
TRBV29-1	TRBJ2-5	TRBD1	NA	TGCAGCGCTGACAGGGGGCGGGAGACCCAGTACTTC	CSADRGRETQYF
TRBV13	TRBJ1-2	TRBD1	NA	TGTGCCAGCAGCATAGGACAGGGGGCTGGCTATGGCTACACCTTC	CASSIGQGAGYGYTF
TRBV5-6	TRBJ2-7	TRBD1	NA	TGTGCCAGCAGCCTCTCCTATACCGGGACAGGGGGGAGGGAGCAGTACTTC	CASSLSYTGTGGREQYF
TRBV27	TRBJ2-7	NA	once	TGTGCCAGCAGTTTATGGGGCGGTGAGGCAAGCTACGAGCAGTACTTC	CASSLWGGEASYEQYF
TRBV7-6	TRBJ1-3	NA	NA	TGTGCCAGTACAAAAAATACAGTAACTGGAAACACCATATATTTT	CASTKNTVTGNTIYF
TRBV19	TRBJ1-4	NA	NA	TGTGCCAGTAGTATAGACAGGGCGCGTAATGAAAAACTGTTTTTT	CASSIDRARNEKLFF
TRBV2	TRBJ2-1	TRBD1	NA	TGTGCCAGCAGTGAGCGGACAGGGCGCAATGAGCAGTTCTTC	CASSERTGRNEQFF
TRBV27	TRBJ1-4	NA	NA	TGTGCCAGCAGTTTGGGGCCTTCAACTAATGAAAAACTGTTTTTT	CASSLGPSTNEKLFF
TRBV19	TRBJ2-5	TRBD1	NA	TGTGCCAGTAGTAAAGAGGGGGCGCCGGGGACCCAGTACTTC	CASSKEGAPGTQYF
TRBV6-4	TRBJ2-6	TRBD1	NA	TGTGCCAGCTCCTCAGCCGGGACAGGGAATGGGGCCAACGTCCTGACTTTC	CASSSAGTGNGANVLTF
TRBV19	TRBJ1-4	NA	once	TGTGCCAGTAGCTTGGGCTTGGGAGCAACTAATGAAAAACTGTTTTTT	CASSLGLGATNEKLFF
TRBV30	TRBJ2-4	NA	NA	TGTGCCTGGGCAACAGGATTAGCCAAAAACATTCAGTACTTC	CAWATGLAKNIQYF
TRBV6-5	TRBJ1-1	NA	NA	TGTGCCAGCAGTCCCCGGGCGGAGGTAAGGGAAGCTTTCTTT	CASSPRAEVREAFF
TRBV7-3	TRBJ2-1	TRBD2	NA	TGTGCCAGCAGCTTCCGGGGGGTCCCGTACAATGAGCAGTTCTTC	CASSFRGVPYNEQFF
TRBV27	TRBJ1-6	TRBD1	NA	TGTGCCAGCAGCTTGACAGGGAGCTCCTATAATTCACCCCTCCACTTT	CASSLTGSSYNSPLHF
TRBV5-1	TRBJ1-1	NA	NA	TGCGCCAGCAGCTTGGCCGGATCAGGGAACACTGAAGCTTTCTTT	CASSLAGSGNTEAFF
TRBV28	TRBJ1-3	NA	NA	TGTGCCAGCAGTTTTGGGGCAGGAAACACCATATATTTT	CASSFGAGNTIYF
TRBV5-4	TRBJ2-7	NA	NA	TGTGCCAGCAGCTTGGGAGGTCTCACCCACGAGCAGTACTTC	CASSLGGLTHEQYF
TRBV7-8	TRBJ2-5	NA	NA	TGTGCCAGCAGCTTAAGGGTGGCGGGGTCGGGGGAGACCCAGTACTTC	CASSLRVAGSGETQYF
TRBV10-3	TRBJ1-3	TRBD1	NA	TGTGCCATCAGTACAGGGGTCCTGGGGGACACCATATATTTT	CAISTGVLGDTIYF
TRBV5-8	TRBJ1-3	NA	once	TGTGCCAGCAGCTCGGAGGTGGGGATCTCTGGAAACACCATATATTTT	CASSSEVGISGNTIYF
TRBV27	TRBJ2-1	TRBD2	NA	TGTGCCAGCAGGCCACCGGGACTAGGCAACCTCAATGAGCAGTTCTTC	CASRPPGLGNLNEQFF
TRBV6-1	TRBJ2-6	TRBD1	NA	TGTGCCAGCAGGACAGGGGGGTCTGGGGCCAACGTCCTGACTTTC	CASRTGGSGANVLTF
TRBV6-1	TRBJ1-1	NA	NA	TGTGCCAGCACGAGACAGGACAACACTGAAGCTTTCTTT	CASTRQDNTEAFF
TRBV11-1	TRBJ1-1	NA	NA	TGTGCCAGCAGCTCTCAGGGAATCCCTGAAGCTTTCTTT	CASSSQGIPEAFF
TRBV6-6	TRBJ2-7	TRBD1	NA	TGTGCCAGCAGTTACTTTGGACAGGGACCCTACGAGCAGTACTTC	CASSYFGQGPYEQYF
TRBV5-1	TRBJ2-3	NA	once	TGCGCCAGCAGCTTGGGACTTCTAGGAGATACGCAGTATTTT	CASSLGLLGDTQYF
TRBV4-2	TRBJ1-6	TRBD1	NA	TGTGCCAGCAGTCCAGGGGGCTCCTATAATTCACCCCTCCACTTT	CASSPGGSYNSPLHF
TRBV27	TRBJ2-3	TRBD2	once	TGTGCCAGCAGTTTACGGGAGGGGCGGGGCACAGATACGCAGTATTTT	CASSLREGRGTDTQYF
TRBV27	TRBJ2-7	NA	NA	TGTGCCAGCAGTTCTCTCGGGGGTGAGAACGAGCAGTACTTC	CASSSLGGENEQYF
TRBV5-8	TRBJ2-7	NA	once	TGTGCCAGCAGCTCCAGGGGCGAGCAGTACTTC	CASSSRGEQYF
TRBV4-2	TRBJ2-5	TRBD1	NA	TGTGCCAGCAGCCAGGGGGGACGACAGGGGGTTGAGACCCAGTACTTC	CASSQGGRQGVETQYF
TRBV27	TRBJ1-2	TRBD1	NA	TGTGCCAGCAGACCGGGACAGGCTACTAACTATGGCTACACCTTC	CASRPGQATNYGYTF
TRBV7-8	TRBJ1-6	TRBD1	NA	TGTGCCAGCAGCTCCCAGGGGGCCTATAATTCACCCCTCCACTTT	CASSSQGAYNSPLHF
TRBV18	TRBJ2-7	TRBD1	NA	TGTGCCAGCTCACCCGGGACAGGGAGTTCCGAGCAGTACTTC	CASSPGTGSSEQYF
TRBV5-4	TRBJ2-3	NA	NA	TGTGCCAGCAGTTTCGGGGGGCCGGGCACAGATACGCAGTATTTT	CASSFGGPGTDTQYF
TRBV18	TRBJ1-3	NA	NA	TGTGCCAGCTCACTTACGACAGAAAACACCATATATTTT	CASSLTTENTIYF
TRBV6-1	TRBJ2-1	NA	NA	TGTGCCAGCAGTGAAGTTGGCAGCTCCTACAATGAGCAGTTCTTC	CASSEVGSSYNEQFF